These 26 T cell receptor beta chains originate from one sample sequenced in a study of T-cell memory formation after mild COVID-19. In TCRdb, the 5' RACE reads were re-called with MiXCR into one record per CDR3 protein. The data show under 250,000 distinct CDR3 sequences, around 30% seen once. The sample comprised PBMCs or a T cell subset sorted from them (not recorded which). These receptors were obtained from an adult woman who had mild COVID-19 (a few samples of this study predate the infection). Cell type and time point are not known.

This clonotype turned up a few times. The chain links TRBV12-3 or TRBV12-4 to TRBJ1-1, with TRBD1 matching over 9 bases. With V trimmed by 7 bases and J by 4 bases, 4 bases remained unmatched. The CDR3 consists of 13 residues. The DNA for the CDR3 is TGTGCCAGCACGTCGGGACAGGGCACTGAAGCTTTCTTT. Amino acid sequence: CASTSGQGTEAFF.

The chain uses TRBV3-1 and TRBJ2-7, with a tentative D call TRBD1 (6 bases). With 2 bases removed from V and 1 base from J, the gap between germline ends came to 12 bases. Germline CDR1 is LGHDT and CDR2 is YNNKEL (reference sequence). The CDR3 is 15 residues long. The CDR3: CASSQTGWESYEQYF. The DNA for the CDR3 is TGTGCCAGCAGCCAAACAGGGTGGGAATCCTACGAGCAGTACTTC.

V and J are TRBV10-3 and TRBJ1-2; no firm D call. This CDR3 contains 14 residues. Trimming stripped 0 bases from V and 11 bases from J, with 16 bases between. The germline V gene has CDR1 ENHRY and CDR2 SYGVKD. The CDR3, as DNA: TGTGCCATCAGTGAGTCCCGGGCGGTGTTTGGTTACACCTTC. Translation: CAISESRAVFGYTF.

This clonotype was counted at least ten times. The chain uses TRBV5-5 and TRBJ2-1; 7 bases align to TRBD1. The V gene's germline CDR1 is SGHKS and CDR2 YYEKEE (reference sequence). This CDR3 is built from 20 residues. Trimming cost V 3 bases and J 7 bases; bases outside gene matches: 25. CDR3 sequence (DNA): TGTGCCAGCAGCTCGCGACAGGGTCAATGGGAGTACGGTCAAGGGAATGAGCAGTTCTTC. It specifies CASSSRQGQWEYGQGNEQFF.

The chain has TRBV29-1 and TRBJ1-1, with 9 bases lining up with TRBD1. The germline CDR1 and CDR2 sequences are SQVTM and ANQGSEA. This CDR3 has 13 residues. Unmatched junction bases numbered 4, after V lost 7 bases and J lost 1 base. This CDR3 is CSAEGQGNTEAFF. CDR3 coding DNA: TGCAGCGCCGAGGGACAGGGGAACACTGAAGCTTTCTTT.

The rearrangement links TRBV9 to TRBJ2-3; perhaps TRBD1 as D (6 bases). V gave up 0 bases and J gave up 4 bases, with 12 bases separating them. Germline values: CDR1 SGDLS, CDR2 YYNGEE. The CDR3 length is 15 residues. The CDR3 DNA sequence: TGTGCCAGCAGCGTAGTAGGACAGAGCTCAGATACGCAGTATTTT. Translating it yields CASSVVGQSSDTQYF. Variable domain in full (rest from reference TRBV9 and TRBJ2-3): DSGVTQTPKHLITATGQRVTLRCSPRSGDLSVYWYQQSLDQGLQFLIQYYNGEERAKGNILERFSAQQFPDLHSELNLSSLELGDSALYFCASSVVGQSSDTQYFGPGTRLTVL.

The V gene is TRBV20-1, the J gene TRBJ2-7, with no clear D. V lost 3 bases and J 1 base, leaving 7 bases between the germline ends. The germline V gene encodes CDR1 DFQATT and CDR2 SNEGSKA (reference sequence). There are 12 residues in the CDR3. Here the CDR3 reads CSASGISYEQYF. The CDR3, as DNA: TGCAGTGCTAGCGGAATATCCTACGAGCAGTACTTC.

This chain links TRBV7-2 with TRBJ2-2; 8 positions agree with TRBD1. Germline CDR1 is SGHTA and CDR2 is FQGNSA. The CDR3 extends over 16 amino acids. V gave up 0 bases and J gave up 8 bases; unmatched junction bases: 8. CDR3 coding DNA: TGTGCCAGCAGCTTAGCACTCCCAGGGGGCGGAGGGGAGCTGTTTTTT. This translates into CASSLALPGGGGELFF.

This clonotype was observed many times. This sequence joins TRBV18 and TRBJ2-3; D uncertain. Trimming took off 3 bases at V and 4 bases at J, with 8 bases between the two ends. From germline, CDR1 is KGHSH and CDR2 LQKENI. The CDR3 sequence is 13 residues long. The CDR3 loop reads CASSPSGADTQYF. CDR3 DNA sequence: TGTGCCAGCTCACCCTCAGGCGCAGATACGCAGTATTTT.

This clonotype was seen only a few times. V gene TRBV19 combines with J gene TRBJ2-3, with 8 positions matching TRBD2. The CDR3 runs to 14 residues. Trimming cost V 7 bases and J 2 bases; bases outside gene matches: 5. Germline V gene sequence: CDR1 LNHDA, CDR2 SQIVND (reference sequence). The CDR3 is CASTRAGATDTQYF. The CDR3 DNA reads TGTGCCAGTACCCGAGCGGGAGCCACAGATACGCAGTATTTT.

This clonotype was detected only a few times. This chain joins TRBV12-3 or TRBV12-4 and TRBJ2-4; D gene uncertain. Trimming left V 1 base short and J 9 bases short, with 13 bases between. The CDR3 has 14 amino acids. This chain's CDR3 is CASSLGRSRSIQYF. In DNA form, the CDR3 reads TGTGCCAGCAGTTTAGGAAGGTCGAGGAGCATTCAGTACTTC.

V and J are TRBV3-1 and TRBJ1-2, with 8 nucleotides matching TRBD1. CDR3 length equals 15 residues. CDR1 is LGHDT, CDR2 YNNKEL, per germline (reference sequence). Trimming took 0 bases from V and 7 from J; bases not matched to a gene: 7. CDR3 amino acids: CASSQDGTGFGGYTF. The CDR3 DNA reads TGTGCCAGCAGCCAAGATGGGACAGGCTTCGGTGGCTACACCTTC.

J is TRBJ2-5 and V is TRBV4-1, with D maybe TRBD2 (6 bases). CDR3 length: 16 residues. V lost 0 bases, J lost 5 bases, and 16 bases lay in between. Germline assignment: CDR1 MGHRA and CDR2 YSYEKL. Written as DNA, the CDR3 is TGCGCCAGCAGCCAAGAAGGAGGTGCGGGGCTGGAGACCCAGTACTTC. Translated: CASSQEGGAGLETQYF.

This clonotype was seen a few times. The chain links TRBV11-2 to TRBJ2-1; D tentatively reads TRBD1 or TRBD2 (6 bases each). The CDR3 is 15 amino acids. V was trimmed by 1 base and J by 10 bases, leaving 17 bases between them. Per the germline V gene, CDR1 is SGHAT and CDR2 is FQNNGV. The CDR3 DNA reads TGTGCCAGCAGCTTAGTGGCAACGAGGGGGGAAGAGCAGTTCTTC. This encodes CASSLVATRGEEQFF.

The rearrangement uses TRBV6-6 and TRBJ1-2; D is possibly TRBD1 (5 bases). This CDR3 is built from 16 residues. The germline gives CDR1 MNHNY, CDR2 SVGAGI (reference sequence). The V end was cut by 0 bases, the J end by 8 bases, with 19 bases between. CDR3 residues: CASSYSSGPDGRGYTF. As DNA, the CDR3 is TGTGCCAGCAGTTACTCGTCAGGGCCCGATGGAAGGGGCTACACCTTC.

The genes are TRBV24-1 and TRBJ1-6, with 7 bases lining up with TRBD1. This CDR3 is 19 amino acids long. The ends lost 3 bases at V and 0 bases at J; junction bases unmatched: 10. CDR1 KGHDR and CDR2 SFDVKD come from the germline V gene. CDR3 amino acids: CATSDLGQHGSSYNSPLHF. The CDR3 DNA is TGTGCCACCAGTGATCTGGGACAGCACGGAAGCTCCTATAATTCACCCCTCCACTTT.

This clonotype was counted only a few times. J is TRBJ2-5 and V is TRBV24-1, with D possibly being TRBD1 (6 bases). The germline gives CDR1 KGHDR, CDR2 SFDVKD. The CDR3 has 13 amino acids. With 7 bases removed from V and 5 bases from J, the gap between germline ends came to 13 bases. The CDR3 loop reads CATRSTGMETQYF. The CDR3 nucleotides are TGTGCCACCAGATCAACAGGGATGGAGACCCAGTACTTC.

The rearrangement uses TRBV19 and TRBJ2-2; D remains unclear. Germline CDR1 LNHDA, CDR2 SQIVND (reference sequence). The CDR3 length is 14 residues. Trimming cost V 10 bases and J 4 bases, with 16 bases left between them. The CDR3 loop reads CATRPDGRTGELFF. CDR3 coding DNA: TGTGCCACTCGGCCGGACGGGCGCACCGGGGAGCTGTTTTTT.

V and J are TRBV29-1 and TRBJ2-1; D gene ambiguous. There are 15 residues in the CDR3. The germline V gene has CDR1 SQVTM and CDR2 ANQGSEA. V lost 6 bases and J lost 10, with 25 bases in between. CDR3 sequence (DNA): TGCAGCGTCACCCCAGGAAGGGCGGTGGGTGAGGAGCAGTTCTTC. Protein sequence: CSVTPGRAVGEEQFF.

CDR3 protein: CASSRQAPYEQYF. The DNA of the CDR3 is TGTGCCAGCAGCCGACAGGCCCCCTACGAGCAGTACTTC. This chain connects TRBV7-3 to TRBJ2-7; a possible D gene is TRBD1 (6 bases). The CDR3 has 13 residues. The germline V gene encodes CDR1 SGHTA and CDR2 FQGTGA. The V end was cut by 5 bases, the J end by 2 bases, with 10 bases between.

This clonotype is a singleton in its sample. V is TRBV19 and J is TRBJ2-2, with D hard to call. This CDR3 has 10 amino acids. V shed 10 bases and J shed 7 bases, with 7 bases lying between them. CDR1 and CDR2 from the germline V gene are LNHDA and SQIVND (reference sequence). The CDR3, as DNA: TGTGCCACCTCGGACGGGGAGCTGTTTTTT. Amino acids: CATSDGELFF.

This clonotype has more than one count but fewer than ten. This rearrangement joins TRBV5-1 to TRBJ2-1, with 12 bases matching TRBD2. V dropped 4 bases and J dropped 8; count of bases not matched to a gene: 10. CDR1 is SGHRS, CDR2 YFSETQ, per germline. There are 16 residues in the CDR3. The CDR3 loop is CASSPKGLAGGYEQFF. Here the CDR3 DNA reads TGCGCCAGCAGCCCGAAGGGACTAGCGGGTGGCTATGAGCAGTTCTTC.

This clonotype was seen repeatedly, ten times or more. V is TRBV2 and J is TRBJ1-2; D is undetermined. V was shortened by 6 bases and J by 5 bases, with 13 bases between the two germline ends. Germline CDR1 and CDR2: SNHLY and FYNNEI. The CDR3 runs to 13 residues. This CDR3 reads CASSPSPVYGYTF. Written as DNA, the CDR3 is TGTGCCAGCAGCCCCAGTCCGGTTTATGGCTACACCTTC.

This clonotype has just a few counts. This chain joins TRBV29-1 and TRBJ2-2; 11 bases align to TRBD1. This CDR3 has 16 amino acids. Unmatched junction bases numbered 7, after V lost 7 bases and J lost 0 bases. The germline V gene encodes CDR1 SQVTM and CDR2 ANQGSEA. The CDR3 is CSAMGQGVTNTGELFF. The CDR3 nucleotides read TGCAGCGCCATGGGACAGGGGGTTACGAACACCGGGGAGCTGTTTTTT.

The chain uses TRBV27 and TRBJ2-3; D call uncertain. CDR3 length equals 14 residues. CDR1 and CDR2 from the germline V gene are MNHEY and SMNVEV (reference sequence). V dropped 5 bases and J dropped 4 bases, with 13 bases sitting between them. In DNA form, the CDR3 reads TGTGCCAGCAGTCGAGGCCCCCTTGCAGATACGCAGTATTTT. As protein: CASSRGPLADTQYF.

This clonotype was observed a few times. The chain joins TRBV7-6 to TRBJ2-3; perhaps TRBD2 as D (5 bases). The germline V gene encodes CDR1 SGHVS and CDR2 FNYEAQ. V was pared by 5 bases and J by 1 base, with 10 bases between. This CDR3 comprises 14 residues. This CDR3 reads CASSRERGTDTQYF. As DNA, the CDR3 is TGTGCCAGCAGCAGGGAGAGGGGCACAGATACGCAGTATTTT.